What follows describes a single T cell receptor beta chain. The record originates from a study of OX40 agonist ivuxolimab in advanced cancers. V dropped 3 bases and J dropped 1 base, with 9 bases sitting between them. Germline lookup yields CDR1 MNHEY and CDR2 SVGAGI. This CDR3 spans 14 amino acids. Data came from immunoSEQ multiplex PCR; TCRdb stores just in-frame clones and leaves some out. This sample has 75,000 to 100,000 clones, with more than 80% found just once. The origin of this receptor is an adult with an advanced solid tumor such as melanoma, head and neck, liver or kidney cancer. This sequence joins TRBV6-5 and TRBJ2-5, with a possible D match to TRBD1 (6 bases). The source material was CD4+ or CD8+ T cells sorted from blood, sampled in a trial of the OX40 agonist ivuxolimab. The chain's CDR3 is CASSYMGAQETQYF. Here the CDR3 DNA reads TGTGCCAGCAGTTATATGGGGGCCCAAGAGACCCAGTACTTC.